The source of this T cell receptor beta chain is a study of tumor and adjacent non-tumor tissue in lung cancer (dated by TCRdb to 2016 to 2019). As for the study more broadly: Of the cohort, about 11 patients had adenocarcinoma, 2 had squamous cell carcinoma and 1 had small cell lung cancer. Bulk TCRbeta repertoires were compared between lung tumor tissue and matched distant non-tumor lung tissue obtained from 15 lung cancer patients. The approximately 15 patients were aged roughly 30 to 76 years, included 10 men and 5 women, and had TNM stage I to III disease. Around 30 paired specimens, one tumor and one normal lung sample per patient, were profiled by TCRbeta CDR3 sequencing. A total of 95 million to 150 million productive TCRbeta reads were generated by sequencing, corresponding to an average of approximately 4.5 million reads per sample. Here is what the overall study found, with its caveats: Only around 16 patients were in the cohort, and the authors stated that larger samples and more detailed clinical data are needed. Neither the sequencing platform nor unique molecular identifiers are named or mentioned anywhere in the methods. Peripheral blood was not sequenced, so blood TCRbeta repertoires in these lung cancer patients were not examined. Younger patients had significantly higher TCR diversity, and higher tumor TCR diversity was associated with shorter overall and disease-free survival. The top 100 clones accounted for a significantly larger cumulative portion of the repertoire in normal lung than in tumor tissue. Tumor tissue showed significantly higher TCR diversity (inverse Simpson) than normal lung tissue, at roughly 390 vs 170 (P = 0.0075, Mann-Whitney U test).

Relative to germline, V is 3 bases shorter and J is 1 base shorter, with 6 bases between their ends. Per the germline V gene, SQVTM is the CDR1 and ANQGSEA is the CDR2. The CDR3 holds 13 amino acids from the cysteine to the phenylalanine. Kept here is only the CDR3 DNA, which spans 39 bases and is read in frame from base 1. Receptor amplification or capture employed multiplex PCR. Reads for this sample came from an Illumina HiSeq 2500. TCRbeta libraries were constructed through three rounds of nested PCR with primers (Table S4) according to protocols adapted from ARM-PCR. Before sequencing, PCR products in the 200-500 bp range were cut out of the gel and cleaned up using the QIAquick gel extraction kit. In the authors' own workflow: Reads were cleaned with Trimmomatic, merged with FLASH into complete CDR3 sequences, and assigned to V(D)J germline segments with MiTCR. Clonal diversity was computed as the inverse Simpson's index with VDJtools. In-frame sequences lacking a premature stop codon were counted as productive reads. TCRdb reworked the public reads: Q25 trimming with fastp, MiXCR clone assembly, productive beta chains retained. Under each unique CDR3 protein, matching rows form one entry showing the most common genes and DNA. TCRdb, rather than the study authors, made the V and J calls. A total of under 95,000 distinct CDR3 sequences appear in this sample, around 57% of them only once. The biggest ten clones account for roughly 15% of the sample.

RNA was extracted from bulk unsorted tissue and checked for quality with a NanoDrop ND-1000 and an Agilent 2100. All donors had newly diagnosed lung cancer, had not received prior chemotherapy, and were admitted for thoracic surgery in China between August and November 2014. The study excluded patients who had received radiotherapy or chemotherapy before or who had another cancer at the same time. Pieces of surgical tissue measuring about 1-2.1 cm3 were kept in RNAlater solution and held at -80 degrees C until needed. This clonotype has ten or more counts. It lacks a known antigen. Base qualities are missing; no much larger clone stands one base away.

The source is a man between 65 and 79 years old with non-small cell lung cancer. In this chain, TRBV29-1 is recombined with TRBJ2-2; perhaps TRBD1 is the D gene, with 6 bases matching. The sequenced sample was lung tumor tissue. The DNA reads TGCAGCGTTGACAGGGGGAACACCGGGGAGCTGTTTTTT. Its protein reads: CSVDRGNTGELFF.